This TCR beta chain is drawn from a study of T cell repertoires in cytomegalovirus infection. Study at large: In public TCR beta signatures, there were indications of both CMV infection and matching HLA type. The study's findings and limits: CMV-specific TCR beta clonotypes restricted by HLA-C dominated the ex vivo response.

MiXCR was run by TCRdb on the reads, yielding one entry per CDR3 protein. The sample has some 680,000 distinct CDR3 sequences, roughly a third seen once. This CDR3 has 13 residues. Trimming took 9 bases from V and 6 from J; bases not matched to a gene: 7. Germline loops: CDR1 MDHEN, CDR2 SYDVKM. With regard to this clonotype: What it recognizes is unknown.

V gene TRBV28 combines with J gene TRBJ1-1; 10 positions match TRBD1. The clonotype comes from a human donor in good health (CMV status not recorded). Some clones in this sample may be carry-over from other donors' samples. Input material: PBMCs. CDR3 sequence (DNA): TGTGCCAGTAGTGGCGGGACAGGGGCTGAAGCTTTCTTT. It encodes CASSGGTGAEAFF.